The 10 T cell receptor beta chains presented below share a single source sample, sequenced in a study of regulatory T cells in long-lasting Graves disease. Time point: newly diagnosed GD, antithyroid drugs for less than 3 months. After RNA was extracted from PBMCs, the TCR library was made from it. Both iRepertoire HTBI primers and Arm-PCR of CDR3 regions were used to build the TCR beta libraries. TCRdb fed the multiplex PCR reads into MiXCR, producing one record per CDR3 protein. The sample lists about 460,000 distinct CDR3 sequences; 14% were seen once. These data were likewise used in another study, on T cells in Graves' hyperthyroidism and ophthalmopathy.

Sample: peripheral blood mononuclear cells (PBMCs), taken at new diagnosis, from a patient treated with antithyroid drugs. The receptors here all came from a woman aged 45-65 years with Graves disease.

This clonotype showed up many times. The V call is TRBV9, the J call TRBJ2-2; 7 bases match TRBD2. Trimming removed 0 bases from V and 3 bases from J; junction bases left unmatched: 5. The CDR3 consists of 16 residues. The germline V gene has CDR1 SGDLS and CDR2 YYNGEE. Here the CDR3 DNA reads TGTGCCAGCAGCGTAGCAGCGGGATTGGACACCGGGGAGCTGTTTTTT. As protein: CASSVAAGLDTGELFF.

This clonotype was seen many times. The CDR3 is CASSEVRGSEQYF. The CDR3 DNA sequence: TGTGCCAGCAGTGAAGTCCGGGGTTCCGAGCAGTACTTC. The chain joins TRBV6-1 to TRBJ2-7; a possible D gene is TRBD2 (5 bases). Germline V gene sequence: CDR1 MNHNS, CDR2 SASEGT. The CDR3 sequence is 13 residues long. Between the trimmed V and J ends, which lost 1 base and 6 bases, there was a span of 10 bases.

This clonotype was counted a few times. The chain links TRBV9 to TRBJ2-7, with D perhaps TRBD1 (6 bases). Germline-derived CDR1 and CDR2 are SGDLS and YYNGEE. V was clipped by 4 bases and J by 0 bases, with 11 bases between them. The CDR3 totals 14 residues. The CDR3, as DNA: TGTGCCAGCAGCACCCGGACAGACTCCTACGAGCAGTACTTC. Amino acids: CASSTRTDSYEQYF.

There are many counts of this clonotype. The chain combines TRBV7-3 with TRBJ2-6; no clear D. Per germline, CDR1 SGHTA and CDR2 FQGTGA. The CDR3 runs 15 residues. V lost 4 bases to trimming and J lost 0 bases, with 7 bases between them. CDR3 nucleotide sequence: TGTGCCAGCAGCTCCGACGCCTCTGGGGCCAACGTCCTGACTTTC. Amino acids: CASSSDASGANVLTF.

This clonotype was observed a few times. It may be a read error: a sequence one base away is much more abundant. The rearrangement links TRBV12-3 or TRBV12-4 to TRBJ2-1; 8 nucleotides line up with TRBD1. The CDR3 is 14 residues long. The CDR3 region has the DNA TGTGCCAGCAGTGTGGACAGGGTTGGGAATGAGCGGTTCTTC. It translates to CASSVDRVGNERFF.

The CDR3 nucleotides read TGTGCCAGCAGCCCGGGACTAGCGGGAATCACCGGGGAGCTGTTTTTT. Its translation is CASSPGLAGITGELFF. The rearrangement links TRBV5-5 to TRBJ2-2; 13 nucleotides agree with TRBD2. This CDR3 has 16 residues. V dropped 4 bases and J dropped 4; count of bases not matched to a gene: 4. CDR1 is SGHKS, CDR2 YYEKEE, per germline (reference sequence).

This clonotype was seen repeatedly, ten times or more. The rearrangement links TRBV12-3 or TRBV12-4 to TRBJ2-2; 11 bases fit TRBD1. CDR3 length: 16 residues. V lost 6 bases to trimming and J lost 7 bases; unmatched junction nucleotides: 10. For the CDR3, the DNA is TGTGCCAGCAGCCTTGATCGGACAGGGGGCGGCGGGGAGCTGTTTTTT. Amino acid sequence: CASSLDRTGGGGELFF.

This clonotype was picked up many times. The chain recombines TRBV5-1 with TRBJ2-1, with TRBD2 matching 9 bases. J lost 3 bases, V lost 4 bases, and 8 bases had no gene match. In germline, CDR1 is SGHRS, CDR2 YFSETQ. The CDR3 runs 16 residues. CDR3: CASSPVAGASYNEQFF. The CDR3 region has the DNA TGCGCCAGCAGCCCCGTAGCGGGAGCTAGCTACAATGAGCAGTTCTTC.

This clonotype has at least ten counts. V usage is TRBV20-1 and J usage is TRBJ2-7; D gene uncertain. CDR1 DFQATT and CDR2 SNEGSKA come from the germline V gene (reference sequence). CDR3 length: 15 residues. The germline V and J ends were trimmed by 0 bases and 0 bases, with 12 bases remaining between them. The CDR3 DNA is TGCAGTGCTAGAGACTCAGTTATTTCCTCCTACGAGCAGTACTTC. This translates into CSARDSVISSYEQYF.

This clonotype was counted ten times or more. The chain joins TRBV28 to TRBJ2-7; 8 bases agree with TRBD2. Unmatched junction bases numbered 9, after V lost 6 bases and J lost 2 bases. Looked up from germline, CDR1 is MDHEN and CDR2 is SYDVKM. The CDR3 runs to 15 residues. In nucleotides, the CDR3 is TGTGCCAGCAGGGCGGGGGGCTCCTGGGCCTACGAGCAGTACTTC. This codes for CASRAGGSWAYEQYF. The full variable domain, rest sourced from reference TRBV28 and TRBJ2-7, is DVKVTQSSRYLVKRTGEKVFLECVQDMDHENMFWYRQDPGLGLRLIYFSYDVKMKEKGDIPEGYSVSREKKERFSLILESASTNQTSMYLCASRAGGSWAYEQYFGPGTRLTVT.